What follows are 2 T cell receptor beta chains derived from one specimen sequenced in a study of chemoradiotherapy in HPV16-positive cancers. Sequenced by immunoSEQ multiplex PCR; TCRdb stores in-frame clones only, minus some. This table holds some 35,000 clones, about 90% found once. This sample comprised blood, obtained from a patient who underwent chemoradiotherapy. These receptors were obtained from a human donor with HPV-associated anogenital cancer.

This rearrangement joins TRBV18 to TRBJ2-5, with D hard to call. The CDR3 has 11 residues. CDR1 is KGHSH and CDR2 is LQKENI in the germline V gene. Between the trimmed V and J ends, which lost 4 bases and 3 bases, there was a span of 3 bases. The CDR3 region is CASSREETQYF. The DNA of the CDR3 is TGTGCCAGCTCACGGGAAGAGACCCAGTACTTC.

For this clone: At one boundary the junction diverges from the germline segment, which might be a read error. The chain is built from TRBV6-6 and TRBJ2-7; 8 bases align to TRBD2. Germline CDR1 MNHNY, CDR2 SVGAGI (reference sequence). This CDR3 is 11 amino acids long. The DNA for the CDR3 is TGTGCCAGCAGTCAAAGCGGGGGCCCTTTCTTC. Its protein is CASSQSGGPFF.